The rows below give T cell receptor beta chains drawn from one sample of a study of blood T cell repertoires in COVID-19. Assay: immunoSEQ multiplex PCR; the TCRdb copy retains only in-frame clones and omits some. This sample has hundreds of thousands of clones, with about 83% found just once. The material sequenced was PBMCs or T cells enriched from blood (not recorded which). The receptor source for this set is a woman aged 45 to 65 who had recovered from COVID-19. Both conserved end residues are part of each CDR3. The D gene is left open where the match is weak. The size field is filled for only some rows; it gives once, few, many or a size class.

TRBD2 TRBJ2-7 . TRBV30 CAWSAGGGSYEQYF TGTGCCTGGAGTGCGGGAGGTGGGTCCTACGAGCAGTACTTC
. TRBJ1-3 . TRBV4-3 CASSQVNRQSSGNTIYF TGCGCCAGCAGCCAAGTTAACAGGCAGAGCTCCGGAAACACCATATATTTT
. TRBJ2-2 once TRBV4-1 CASSRQAANTGELFF TGCGCCAGCAGCCGACAGGCCGCGAACACCGGGGAGCTGTTTTTT
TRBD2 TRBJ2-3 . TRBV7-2 CASSPRTSGGAGTQYF TGTGCCAGCAGCCCGAGGACTAGTGGGGGTGCGGGTACGCAGTATTTT
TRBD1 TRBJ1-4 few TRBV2 CASTPRTGGIGEKLFF TGTGCCAGCACCCCCCGGACAGGGGGGATAGGGGAAAAACTGTTTTTT
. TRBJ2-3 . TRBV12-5 CASGNYGRGTDTQYF TGTGCTAGTGGTAACTACGGACGAGGGACAGATACGCAGTATTTT
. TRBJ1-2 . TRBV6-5 CASSYSTTSNYGYTF TGTGCCAGCAGTTACTCCACTACTTCTAACTATGGCTACACCTTC
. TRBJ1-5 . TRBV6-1 CASSEAGAGGNQPQHF TGTGCCAGCAGTGAAGCTGGGGCAGGGGGCAATCAGCCCCAGCATTTT
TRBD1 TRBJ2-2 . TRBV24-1 CATRNHLGDSTNTGELFF TGTGCCACCAGGAACCATTTAGGGGACAGTACGAACACCGGGGAGCTGTTTTTT
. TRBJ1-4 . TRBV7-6 CASHTGARNEKLFF TGTGCCAGCCACACAGGAGCCCGTAATGAAAAACTGTTTTTT
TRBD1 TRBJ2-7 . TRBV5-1 CASSLGTGGSYEQYF TGCGCCAGCAGCTTGGGAACAGGGGGGTCCTACGAGCAGTACTTC
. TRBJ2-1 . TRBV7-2 CASSFSGNSYNEQFF TGTGCCAGCAGCTTCTCAGGGAACTCCTACAATGAGCAGTTCTTC
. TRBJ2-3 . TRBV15 CATSRDEYTDTQYF TGTGCCACCAGCAGAGATGAGTACACAGATACGCAGTATTTT
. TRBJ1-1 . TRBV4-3 CASSQGGIPEAFF TGCGCCAGCAGCCAGGGGGGGATTCCCGAAGCTTTCTTT
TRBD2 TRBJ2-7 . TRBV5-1 CASSILAGEGYEQYF TGCGCCAGCAGCATACTAGCGGGAGAAGGTTACGAGCAGTACTTC
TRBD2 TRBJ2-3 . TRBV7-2 CASSFKAGGADTQYF TGTGCCAGCAGCTTTAAGGCGGGGGGAGCAGATACGCAGTATTTT
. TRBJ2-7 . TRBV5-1 CASSKSPGHTYEQYF TGCGCCAGCAGCAAGTCACCGGGACATACCTACGAGCAGTACTTC
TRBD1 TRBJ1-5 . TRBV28 CASSQTGAGNQPQHF TGTGCCAGCAGCCAGACAGGGGCCGGCAATCAGCCCCAGCATTTT
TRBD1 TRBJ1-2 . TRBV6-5 CASSTTGEIWRGYTF TGTGCCAGCAGTACGACAGGGGAAATCTGGCGTGGCTACACCTTC
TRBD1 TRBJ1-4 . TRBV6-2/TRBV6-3 CASSGQGALREKLFF TGTGCCAGCAGCGGACAGGGGGCGTTACGAGAAAAACTGTTTTTT
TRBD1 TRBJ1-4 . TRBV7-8 CASSTQAGQGIEKLFF TGTGCCAGCAGCACCCAAGCGGGACAGGGGATTGAAAAACTGTTTTTT
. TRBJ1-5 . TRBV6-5 CASSVTAYSNQPQHF TGTGCCAGCAGCGTCACAGCCTATAGCAATCAGCCCCAGCATTTT
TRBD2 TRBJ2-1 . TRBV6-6 CATSSGGERGEQFF TGTGCCACCTCTAGCGGGGGGGAAAGGGGTGAGCAGTTCTTC
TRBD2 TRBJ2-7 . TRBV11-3 CASSYRGGPTHLEQYF TGTGCCAGCAGCTATCGCGGGGGACCCACCCATTTGGAACAGTACTTC
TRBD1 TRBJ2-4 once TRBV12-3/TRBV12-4 CASSLGQGNIQYF TGTGCCAGCAGTTTAGGACAGGGAAACATTCAGTACTTC
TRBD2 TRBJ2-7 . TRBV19 CASSVAGGLPNYEQYF TGTGCCAGTAGTGTAGCGGGAGGCCTACCGAACTACGAGCAGTACTTC
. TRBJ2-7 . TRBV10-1 CASSESLLSGRYEQYF TGCGCCAGCAGTGAGTCTCTGTTGAGCGGACGCTACGAGCAGTACTTC
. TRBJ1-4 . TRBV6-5 CASSYSGTTTNEKLFF TGTGCCAGCAGTTACTCCGGGACAACAACTAATGAAAAACTGTTTTTT
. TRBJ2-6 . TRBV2 CASTRGANVLTF TGTGCCAGCACACGGGGGGCCAACGTCCTGACTTTC
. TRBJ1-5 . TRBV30 CAWSVRGEWQPQHF TGTGCCTGGAGTGTACGGGGAGAATGGCAGCCCCAGCATTTT
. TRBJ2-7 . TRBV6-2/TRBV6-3 CASSYPLYEQYF TGTGCCAGCAGTTACCCCTTGTACGAGCAGTACTTC
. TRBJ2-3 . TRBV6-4 CASSVGGTSTDTQYF TGTGCCAGCAGTGTGGGGGGAACTAGCACAGATACGCAGTATTTT
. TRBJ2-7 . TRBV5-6 CASSLGRYYEQYF TGTGCCAGCAGTTTAGGGAGATACTACGAGCAGTACTTC
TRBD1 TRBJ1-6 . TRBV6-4 CASSEQGVGDTPLHF TGTGCCAGCAGTGAACAGGGGGTCGGGGATACACCCCTCCACTTT
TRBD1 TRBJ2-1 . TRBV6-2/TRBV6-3 CASSPTGTGWNEQFF TGTGCCAGCAGTCCCACCGGGACAGGGTGGAATGAGCAGTTCTTC
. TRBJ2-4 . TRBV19 CASSIGKSWRKTVDIQYF TGTGCCAGTAGTATAGGGAAGAGTTGGAGGAAAACGGTGGACATTCAGTACTTC
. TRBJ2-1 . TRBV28 CASAPGDYNEQFF TGTGCCAGCGCGCCGGGGGACTACAATGAGCAGTTCTTC
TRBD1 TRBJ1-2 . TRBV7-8 CASSFNRGRTMANYGYTF TGTGCCAGCAGCTTCAACAGGGGGCGTACGATGGCCAACTATGGCTACACCTTC
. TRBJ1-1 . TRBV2 CASRRDTLNTEAFF TGTGCCAGCAGGCGAGACACCCTGAACACTGAAGCTTTCTTT
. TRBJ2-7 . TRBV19 CASSIVAGNSYEQYF TGTGCCAGTAGTATAGTGGCGGGGAACTCCTACGAGCAGTACTTC
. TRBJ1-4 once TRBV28 CASSLYGEKLFF TGTGCCAGCAGTTTATACGGTGAAAAACTGTTTTTT
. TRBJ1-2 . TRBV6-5 CASRGQGSDYGYTF TGTGCCAGCCGAGGCCAGGGGAGTGACTATGGCTACACCTTC
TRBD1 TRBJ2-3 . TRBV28 CATITSGTGYTDTQYF TGTGCCACCATAACCTCCGGGACAGGGTACACAGATACGCAGTATTTT
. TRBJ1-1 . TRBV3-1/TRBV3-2 CASSQGATEAFF TGTGCCAGCAGCCAGGGGGCAACTGAAGCTTTCTTT
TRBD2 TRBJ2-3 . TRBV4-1 CASRPTGLAVNTDTQYF TGCGCCAGCCGGCCGACGGGACTAGCGGTTAACACAGATACGCAGTATTTT
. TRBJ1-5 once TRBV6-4 CASSREENQPQHF TGTGCCAGCAGTAGGGAGGAAAATCAGCCCCAGCATTTT
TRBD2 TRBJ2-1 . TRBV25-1 CASSERLAGGPGEQFF TGTGCCAGCAGTGAGAGACTAGCGGGAGGGCCAGGTGAGCAGTTCTTC
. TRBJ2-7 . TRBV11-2 CASSFLRGTTYEQYF TGTGCCAGCAGCTTTTTACGGGGGACCACCTACGAGCAGTACTTC
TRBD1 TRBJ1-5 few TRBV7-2 CASSLEGQRYQPQHF TGTGCCAGCAGCTTGGAGGGACAGCGATATCAGCCCCAGCATTTT
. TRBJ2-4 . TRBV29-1 CSASGRGDIQYF TGCAGCGCCTCGGGTCGGGGAGACATTCAGTACTTC
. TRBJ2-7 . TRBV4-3 CASSQDLVLEQYF TGCGCCAGCAGCCAAGATCTGGTACTCGAGCAGTACTTC
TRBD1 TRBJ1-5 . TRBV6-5 CASRGGQGIHQPQHF TGTGCCAGCCGAGGGGGACAGGGGATTCATCAGCCCCAGCATTTT